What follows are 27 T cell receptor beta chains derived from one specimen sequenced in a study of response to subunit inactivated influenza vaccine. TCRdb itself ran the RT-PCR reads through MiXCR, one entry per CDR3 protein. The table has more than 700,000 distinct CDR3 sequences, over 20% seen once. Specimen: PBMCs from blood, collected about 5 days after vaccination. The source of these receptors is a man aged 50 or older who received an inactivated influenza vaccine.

The CDR3 is CASSVAGVGLDTQYF. CDR3 bases: TGTGCCAGCAGCGTAGCTGGGGTAGGGCTAGATACGCAGTATTTT. This sequence joins TRBV9 and TRBJ2-3; D gene unclear. Germline V lookup: CDR1 SGDLS, CDR2 YYNGEE. Deletions cut 0 bases from V and 5 bases from J, with 13 bases between. The length of the CDR3 is 15 residues. Using reference TRBV9 and TRBJ2-3 for the parts outside the CDR3, the full variable domain is DSGVTQTPKHLITATGQRVTLRCSPRSGDLSVYWYQQSLDQGLQFLIQYYNGEERAKGNILERFSAQQFPDLHSELNLSSLELGDSALYFCASSVAGVGLDTQYFGPGTRLTVL.

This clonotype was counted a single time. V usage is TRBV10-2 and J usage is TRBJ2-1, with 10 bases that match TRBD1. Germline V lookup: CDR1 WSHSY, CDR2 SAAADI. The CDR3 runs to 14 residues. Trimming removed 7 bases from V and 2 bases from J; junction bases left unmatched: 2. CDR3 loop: CASKGQGAYNEQFF. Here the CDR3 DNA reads TGCGCCAGCAAAGGACAGGGGGCCTACAATGAGCAGTTCTTC.

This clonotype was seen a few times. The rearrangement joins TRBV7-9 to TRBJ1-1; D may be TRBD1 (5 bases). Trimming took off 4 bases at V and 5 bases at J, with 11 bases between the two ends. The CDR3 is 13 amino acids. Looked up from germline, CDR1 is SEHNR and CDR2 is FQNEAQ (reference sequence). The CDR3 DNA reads TGTGCCAGCAGCTGGGACTTGGGGACTGAAGCTTTCTTT. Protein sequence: CASSWDLGTEAFF.

The CDR3 here is CASSVAGTPVNEQFF. Written as DNA, the CDR3 is TGTGCCAGCAGCGTTGCCGGGACTCCCGTCAATGAGCAGTTCTTC. The rearrangement links TRBV9 to TRBJ2-1; D is possibly TRBD2 (6 bases). Germline V CDR1 and CDR2: SGDLS, YYNGEE. V gave up 2 bases and J gave up 6 bases, with 15 bases separating them. The CDR3 sequence is 15 residues long.

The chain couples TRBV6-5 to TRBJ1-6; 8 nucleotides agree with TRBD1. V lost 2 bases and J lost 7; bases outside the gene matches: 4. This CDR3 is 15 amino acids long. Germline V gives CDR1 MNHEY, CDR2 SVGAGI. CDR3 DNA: TGTGCCAGCAGTTACGGGGACAGGCGAAATTCACCCCTCCACTTT. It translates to CASSYGDRRNSPLHF.

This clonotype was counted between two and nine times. The CDR3 bases are TGCAGTGCTATTGACAGGACAGAGACCCAGTACTTC. Translated, it gives CSAIDRTETQYF. This chain uses TRBV20-1 with TRBJ2-5; tentatively, D is TRBD1 (6 bases). V was clipped by 4 bases and J by 4 bases, with 10 bases between them. This CDR3 region has 12 residues. The germline V gene encodes CDR1 DFQATT and CDR2 SNEGSKA (reference sequence).

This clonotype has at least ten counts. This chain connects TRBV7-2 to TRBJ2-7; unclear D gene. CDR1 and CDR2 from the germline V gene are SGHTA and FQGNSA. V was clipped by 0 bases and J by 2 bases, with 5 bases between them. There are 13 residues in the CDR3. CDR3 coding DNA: TGTGCCAGCAGCTTAGCTTTTACCTACGAGCAGTACTTC. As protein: CASSLAFTYEQYF.

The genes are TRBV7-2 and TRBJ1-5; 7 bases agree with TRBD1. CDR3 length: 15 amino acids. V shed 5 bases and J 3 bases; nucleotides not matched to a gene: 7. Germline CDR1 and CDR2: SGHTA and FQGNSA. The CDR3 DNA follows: TGTGCCAGCAGCCCGAGAGGGGGCATCAATCAGCCCCAGCATTTT. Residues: CASSPRGGINQPQHF.

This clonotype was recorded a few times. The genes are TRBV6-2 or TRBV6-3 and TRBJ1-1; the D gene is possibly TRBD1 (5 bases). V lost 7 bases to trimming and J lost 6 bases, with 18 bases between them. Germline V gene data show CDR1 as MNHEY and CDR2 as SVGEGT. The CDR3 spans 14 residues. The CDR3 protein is CASKQTGTAAEAFF. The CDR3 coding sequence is TGTGCCAGCAAACAAACCGGGACCGCTGCTGAAGCTTTCTTT.

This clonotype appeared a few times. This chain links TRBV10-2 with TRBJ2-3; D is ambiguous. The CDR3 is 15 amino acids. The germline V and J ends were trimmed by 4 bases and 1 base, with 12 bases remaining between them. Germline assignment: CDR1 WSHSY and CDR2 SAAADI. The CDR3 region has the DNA TGCGCCAGCAGTGCCCCGCAGATGGGCACAGATACGCAGTATTTT. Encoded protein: CASSAPQMGTDTQYF.

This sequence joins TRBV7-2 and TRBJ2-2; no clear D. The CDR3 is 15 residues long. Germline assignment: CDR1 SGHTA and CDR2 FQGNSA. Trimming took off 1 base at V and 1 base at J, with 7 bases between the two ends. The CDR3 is CASSLEPVNTGELFF. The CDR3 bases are TGTGCCAGCAGCTTAGAACCGGTGAACACCGGGGAGCTGTTTTTT.

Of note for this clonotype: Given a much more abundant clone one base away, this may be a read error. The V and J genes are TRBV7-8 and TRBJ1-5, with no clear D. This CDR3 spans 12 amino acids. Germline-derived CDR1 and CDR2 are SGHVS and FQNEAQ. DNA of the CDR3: TGTGCCAGCAGCTTAGCGCTCCAGCCCCTGCATTTT. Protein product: CASSLALQPLHF.

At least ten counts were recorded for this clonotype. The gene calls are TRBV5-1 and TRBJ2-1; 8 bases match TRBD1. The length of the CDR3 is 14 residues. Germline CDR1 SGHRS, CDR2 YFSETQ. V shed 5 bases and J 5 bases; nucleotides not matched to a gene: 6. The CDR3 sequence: CASSFDRGHNEQFF. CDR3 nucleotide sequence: TGCGCCAGCAGTTTCGACAGGGGCCACAATGAGCAGTTCTTC.

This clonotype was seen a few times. The CDR3 DNA is TGTGCCAGCAGCTTGCAGGGGGTTAACAATGAGCAGTTCTTC. Translation: CASSLQGVNNEQFF. The chain has TRBV7-6 and TRBJ2-1, with 7 bases lining up with TRBD1. This CDR3 region has 14 residues. CDR1 and CDR2 (germline): SGHVS, FNYEAQ. V was clipped by 3 bases and J by 5 bases; unmatched bases: 4.

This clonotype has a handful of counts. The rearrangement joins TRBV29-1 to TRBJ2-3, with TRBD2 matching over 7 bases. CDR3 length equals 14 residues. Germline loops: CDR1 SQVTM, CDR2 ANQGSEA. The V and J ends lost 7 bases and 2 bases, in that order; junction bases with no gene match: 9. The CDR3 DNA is TGCAGCGCCCGATTCGGGGGGTTCACAGATACGCAGTATTTT. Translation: CSARFGGFTDTQYF.

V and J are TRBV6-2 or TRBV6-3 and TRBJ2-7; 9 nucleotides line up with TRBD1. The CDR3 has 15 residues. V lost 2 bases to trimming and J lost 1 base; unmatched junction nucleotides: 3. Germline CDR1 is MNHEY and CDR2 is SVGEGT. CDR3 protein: CASSYVGTGSYEQYF. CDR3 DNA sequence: TGTGCCAGCAGTTACGTCGGGACAGGGTCCTACGAGCAGTACTTC.

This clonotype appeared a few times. The CDR3 DNA sequence: TGCAGTGCGTATACTAGCGGAGGAAAGGATACGCAGTATTTT. Amino acid sequence: CSAYTSGGKDTQYF. The rearrangement joins TRBV20-1 to TRBJ2-3; TRBD2 matches at 8 bases. Germline-derived CDR1 and CDR2 are DFQATT and SNEGSKA (reference sequence). Trimming at V came to 6 bases and at J to 6 bases, leaving 11 bases not matched to a gene. This CDR3 spans 14 amino acids.

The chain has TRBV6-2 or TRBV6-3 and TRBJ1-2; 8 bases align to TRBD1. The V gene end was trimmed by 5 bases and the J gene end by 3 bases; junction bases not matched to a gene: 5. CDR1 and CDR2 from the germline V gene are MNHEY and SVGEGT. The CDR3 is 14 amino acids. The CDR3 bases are TGTGCCAGCAGTGGGGACAGGACCTACTATGGCTACACCTTC. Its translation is CASSGDRTYYGYTF.

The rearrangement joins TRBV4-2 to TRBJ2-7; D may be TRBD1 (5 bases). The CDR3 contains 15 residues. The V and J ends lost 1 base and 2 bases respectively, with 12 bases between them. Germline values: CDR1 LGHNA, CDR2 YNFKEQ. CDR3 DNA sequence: TGTGCCAGCAGCCAAGTAGGGCAGGGCACCTACGAGCAGTACTTC. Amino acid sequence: CASSQVGQGTYEQYF.

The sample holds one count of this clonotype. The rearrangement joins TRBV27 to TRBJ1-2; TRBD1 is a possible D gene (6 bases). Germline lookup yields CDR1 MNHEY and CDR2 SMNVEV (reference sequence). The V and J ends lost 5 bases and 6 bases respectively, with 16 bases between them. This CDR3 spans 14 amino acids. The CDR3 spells CASSNRASSNGYTF. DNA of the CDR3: TGTGCCAGCAGTAACAGGGCAAGTAGTAATGGCTACACCTTC.

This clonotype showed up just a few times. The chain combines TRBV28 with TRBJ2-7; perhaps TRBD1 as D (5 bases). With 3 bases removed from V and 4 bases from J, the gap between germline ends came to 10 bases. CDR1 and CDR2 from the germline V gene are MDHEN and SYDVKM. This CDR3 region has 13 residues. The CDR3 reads CASSFIGAYEQYF. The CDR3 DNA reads TGTGCCAGCAGTTTTATAGGGGCATACGAGCAGTACTTC.

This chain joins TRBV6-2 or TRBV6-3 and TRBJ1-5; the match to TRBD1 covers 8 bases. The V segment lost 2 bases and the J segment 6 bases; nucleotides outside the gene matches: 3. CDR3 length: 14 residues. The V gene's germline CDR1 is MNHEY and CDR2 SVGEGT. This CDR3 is CASSYRTGFQPQHF. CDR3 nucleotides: TGTGCCAGCAGTTACCGGACAGGGTTTCAGCCCCAGCATTTT.

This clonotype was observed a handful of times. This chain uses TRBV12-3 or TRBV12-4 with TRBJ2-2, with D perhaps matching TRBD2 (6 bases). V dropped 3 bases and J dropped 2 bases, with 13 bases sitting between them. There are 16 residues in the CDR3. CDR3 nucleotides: TGTGCCAGCAGTTTTGGGGTGGGAGGAAACACCGGGGAGCTGTTTTTT. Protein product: CASSFGVGGNTGELFF.

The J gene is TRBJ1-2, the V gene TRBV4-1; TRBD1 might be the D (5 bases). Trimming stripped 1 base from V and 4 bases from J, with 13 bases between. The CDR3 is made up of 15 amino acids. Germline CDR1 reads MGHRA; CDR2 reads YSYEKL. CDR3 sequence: CASSQVSQGVYGYTF. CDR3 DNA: TGCGCCAGCAGCCAAGTCTCGCAGGGAGTCTATGGCTACACCTTC.

The CDR3 DNA is TGTGCCAGCAGCTTAGAGGGGCACAACGGCTACACCTTC. Its protein is CASSLEGHNGYTF. V is TRBV7-9 and J is TRBJ1-2; D possibly corresponds to TRBD1 (5 bases). Germline CDR1 reads SEHNR; CDR2 reads FQNEAQ (reference sequence). The V end lost 1 base, the J end lost 8 bases, and 11 bases lay between the germline ends. This CDR3 is 13 amino acids long. The full variable domain, completed using reference TRBV7-9 and TRBJ1-2, is DTGVSQNPRHKITKRGQNVTFRCDPISEHNRLYWYRQTLGQGPEFLTYFQNEAQLEKSRLLSDRFSAERPKGSFSTLEIQRTEQGDSAMYLCASSLEGHNGYTFGSGTRLTVV.

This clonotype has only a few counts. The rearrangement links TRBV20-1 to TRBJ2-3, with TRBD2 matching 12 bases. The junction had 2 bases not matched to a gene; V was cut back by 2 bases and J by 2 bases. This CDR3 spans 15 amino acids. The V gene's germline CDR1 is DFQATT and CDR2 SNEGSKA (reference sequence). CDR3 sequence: CSARTSGGLTDTQYF. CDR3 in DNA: TGCAGTGCTAGAACTAGCGGGGGGCTCACAGATACGCAGTATTTT.

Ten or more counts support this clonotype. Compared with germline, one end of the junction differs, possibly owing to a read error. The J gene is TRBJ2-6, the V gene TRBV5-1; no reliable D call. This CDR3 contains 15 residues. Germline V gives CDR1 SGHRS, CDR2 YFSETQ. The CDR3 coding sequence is TGTGCCAGCAGCTTAGGAAGCTCTGGGGCCAACGTCCTGACTTTC. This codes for CASSLGSSGANVLTF.